The 22 T cell receptor beta chains below come from one sample, sequenced in a study of shared clonotypes between healthy human individuals. Clones were read by immunoSEQ multiplex PCR, and TCRdb kept only the in-frame ones, dropping some. The repertoire includes about 480,000 clones, almost 80% of them detected once, and roughly an eighth sits in the top ten. Input material: PBMCs. These receptors originate from a woman between 40 and 50 years old in good health. Some clones in this sample may be carry-over from other donors' samples.

The sample holds a few counts of this clone. The chain employs TRBV2 and TRBJ1-6; 7 bases line up with TRBD1. Trimming at V came to 7 bases and at J to 9 bases, leaving 3 bases not matched to a gene. Germline CDR1 is SNHLY and CDR2 is FYNNEI. The CDR3 is 12 amino acids. The CDR3 coding sequence is TGTGCCAGCAATGAGGGGGCTTCACCCCTCCACTTT. It is translated as CASNEGASPLHF.

The V gene is TRBV11-1, the J gene TRBJ2-7; D is ambiguous. Germline V gene data show CDR1 as SGHAT and CDR2 as FQDESV (reference sequence). This CDR3 contains 16 residues. V was cut by 1 base and J by 5 bases, with 18 bases left in between. CDR3 DNA sequence: TGTGCCAGCAGCTTAGGAACCGGGCGCGGCTCGGACGAGCAGTACTTC. Translation: CASSLGTGRGSDEQYF.

This chain joins TRBV27 and TRBJ2-7; D not resolved. CDR1 is MNHEY and CDR2 is SMNVEV in the germline V gene (reference sequence). V was cut by 1 base and J by 3 bases, with 13 bases left in between. The CDR3 length is 15 residues. CDR3 coding DNA: TGTGCCAGCAGTTTATTTATGGCCCCCTACTACGAGCAGTACTTC. Protein sequence: CASSLFMAPYYEQYF.

This clone was observed once. The chain links TRBV7-2 to TRBJ2-1; D is unresolved. Germline V gives CDR1 SGHTA, CDR2 FQGNSA. The CDR3 loop spans 13 amino acids. Trimming removed 1 base at V and 7 bases at J, with 8 bases between. The CDR3 DNA is TGTGCCAGCAGCTTAGTAGTGGTTAATGAGCAGTTCTTC. This sequence encodes CASSLVVVNEQFF.

A single count supports this clone. The same CDR3 arises from other DNA sequences in this sample as well. The chain recombines TRBV7-2 with TRBJ1-2; no clear D. The V and J ends lost 5 bases and 2 bases respectively, with 9 bases between them. Germline CDR1 reads SGHTA; CDR2 reads FQGNSA. The CDR3 has 13 amino acids. The CDR3 loop is CASSPDRNYGYTF. The CDR3 DNA reads TGTGCCAGCAGCCCTGACCGGAACTATGGCTACACCTTC.

This chain uses TRBV15 with TRBJ2-6; TRBD2 might be the D (6 bases). Germline loops: CDR1 LNHNV, CDR2 YYDKDF (reference sequence). The CDR3 contains 20 residues. The ends were cut back, 1 base at V and 0 bases at J, with 19 bases in the middle. CDR3 DNA: TGTGCCACCAGCAGAGTGGTTGGCCAGGGAGGCCTCTCTGGGGCCAACGTCCTGACTTTC. This encodes CATSRVVGQGGLSGANVLTF.

The V gene is TRBV6-1, the J gene TRBJ2-7; the D is unclear. This CDR3 contains 13 residues. Germline-derived CDR1 and CDR2 are MNHNS and SASEGT. The ends were cut back, 7 bases at V and 2 bases at J, with 12 bases in the middle. This chain's CDR3 is CASTGFSTYEQYF. The DNA of the CDR3 is TGTGCCAGCACTGGATTCAGTACCTACGAGCAGTACTTC.

The chain recombines TRBV9 with TRBJ1-2, with a possible D match to TRBD1 (6 bases). V dropped 3 bases and J dropped 1 base, with 16 bases sitting between them. CDR1 and CDR2 (germline): SGDLS, YYNGEE. This CDR3 contains 16 residues. The CDR3 reads CASSARAGGFNYGYTF. The CDR3 DNA reads TGTGCCAGCAGCGCGCGCGCCGGGGGCTTTAACTATGGCTACACCTTC. Full variable domain (rest looked up from reference TRBV9 and TRBJ1-2): DSGVTQTPKHLITATGQRVTLRCSPRSGDLSVYWYQQSLDQGLQFLIQYYNGEERAKGNILERFSAQQFPDLHSELNLSSLELGDSALYFCASSARAGGFNYGYTFGSGTRLTVV.

The chain couples TRBV27 to TRBJ2-1; D might be TRBD1 or TRBD2, each matching 7 bases. This CDR3 region has 14 residues. With 5 bases removed from V and 10 bases from J, the gap between germline ends came to 18 bases. Germline V gives CDR1 MNHEY, CDR2 SMNVEV (reference sequence). The chain's CDR3 is CASSDRVIAGEQFF. In nucleotides, the CDR3 is TGTGCCAGCAGTGACAGGGTAATAGCGGGCGAGCAGTTCTTC.

V usage is TRBV2 and J usage is TRBJ2-1, with D possibly being TRBD1 or TRBD2 (6 bases each). V dropped 7 bases and J dropped 6 bases, with 28 bases sitting between them. The germline V gene encodes CDR1 SNHLY and CDR2 FYNNEI. This CDR3 is 18 amino acids long. CDR3 region: CASTYLGGSGLYINEQFF. DNA of the CDR3: TGTGCCAGCACTTATTTGGGGGGCAGCGGGCTCTATATCAATGAGCAGTTCTTC.

This clone was observed a handful of times. The CDR3 loop is CASSQVRVPDNEQFF. CDR3 DNA: TGTGCCAGCAGCCAAGTCCGGGTTCCTGACAATGAGCAGTTCTTC. This chain connects TRBV14 to TRBJ2-1; D ambiguous. This CDR3 has 15 amino acids. V was shortened by 1 base and J by 5 bases, with 12 bases between the two germline ends. Germline-derived CDR1 and CDR2 are SGHDN and FVKESK.

V gene TRBV19 combines with J gene TRBJ1-4; weak D call: TRBD1 (5 bases). CDR1 LNHDA and CDR2 SQIVND come from the germline V gene (reference sequence). This CDR3 is 14 amino acids long. Between the trimmed V and J ends, which lost 7 bases and 5 bases, there was a span of 14 bases. CDR3 protein: CASTPGTNNEKLFF. DNA of the CDR3: TGTGCCAGTACCCCCGGGACTAACAATGAAAAACTGTTTTTT.

The V call is TRBV19, the J call TRBJ1-2, with D unclear. Trimming cost V 2 bases and J 0 bases, with 4 bases left between them. Germline V gene data show CDR1 as LNHDA and CDR2 as SQIVND (reference sequence). The CDR3 sequence is 13 residues long. CDR3 nucleotides: TGTGCCAGTAGTATAAGAGCTAACTATGGCTACACCTTC. It is translated as CASSIRANYGYTF.

The V and J genes are TRBV25-1 and TRBJ1-4; 9 nucleotides agree with TRBD1. CDR3 length equals 15 residues. CDR1 and CDR2 (germline): MGHDK, SYGVNS. J lost 8 bases, V lost 6 bases, and 10 bases had no gene match. CDR3 DNA sequence: TGTGCCAGCAGGAAACGGACAGGGGCAGGGGAAAAACTGTTTTTT. This codes for CASRKRTGAGEKLFF.

The V gene is TRBV19, the J gene TRBJ1-2, with D possibly TRBD1 on 5 matching bases. Germline CDR1 and CDR2: LNHDA and SQIVND (reference sequence). V lost 4 bases and J lost 5, with 14 bases in between. This CDR3 comprises 14 residues. The CDR3 protein is CASSTRGGEYGYTF. The CDR3 DNA reads as TGTGCCAGTAGTACCCGCGGAGGGGAGTATGGCTACACCTTC.

The chain has TRBV28 and TRBJ2-7; the match to TRBD1 covers 7 bases. This CDR3 is 13 amino acids long. Trimming at V came to 3 bases and at J to 3 bases, leaving 2 bases not matched to a gene. The germline V gene has CDR1 MDHEN and CDR2 SYDVKM. The CDR3 region has the DNA TGTGCCAGCAGTTTCCAGGGGGTCTACGAGCAGTACTTC. This encodes CASSFQGVYEQYF. The full variable domain, with the rest looked up from reference TRBV28 and TRBJ2-7, is DVKVTQSSRYLVKRTGEKVFLECVQDMDHENMFWYRQDPGLGLRLIYFSYDVKMKEKGDIPEGYSVSREKKERFSLILESASTNQTSMYLCASSFQGVYEQYFGPGTRLTVT.

The V call is TRBV9, the J call TRBJ1-3; D not certain. The CDR3 loop spans 14 amino acids. V lost 3 bases and J 4 bases, leaving 11 bases between the germline ends. Germline V gene sequence: CDR1 SGDLS, CDR2 YYNGEE. In DNA, the CDR3 is TGTGCCAGCAGCGGCACAGAGACCGGAAACACCATATATTTT. Translation: CASSGTETGNTIYF.

The J gene is TRBJ2-5, the V gene TRBV4-1; 11 bases align to TRBD2. This CDR3 comprises 17 residues. V lost 1 base, J lost 11 bases, and 15 bases stayed unmatched. Germline V gene sequence: CDR1 MGHRA, CDR2 YSYEKL. CDR3 sequence reads: CASSQGLIGLAGWEQYF. The CDR3 DNA sequence: TGCGCCAGCAGCCAAGGTCTTATAGGACTAGCGGGTTGGGAGCAGTACTTC.

This clone was seen only once. The CDR3 DNA is TGCAGCGTTTTTGAAAGCGGCGGAGCCCAAGAGACCCAGTACTTC. Its translation is CSVFESGGAQETQYF. The chain uses TRBV29-1 and TRBJ2-5; D may be TRBD2 (5 bases). Trimming stripped 5 bases from V and 1 base from J, with 17 bases between. The length of the CDR3 is 15 residues. Germline-derived CDR1 and CDR2 are SQVTM and ANQGSEA. The full variable domain, its missing parts supplied by reference TRBV29-1 and TRBJ2-5, is SAVISQKPSRDICQRGTSLTIQCQVDSQVTMMFWYRQQPGQSLTLIATANQGSEATYESGFVIDKFPISRPNLTFSTLTVSNMSPEDSSIYLCSVFESGGAQETQYFGPGTRLLVL.

Only a few counts were recorded for this clone. CDR3 sequence (DNA): TGTGCCAGCACCGGGGATAACTATGGCTACACCTTC. It specifies CASTGDNYGYTF. The chain links TRBV7-9 to TRBJ1-2; D is ambiguous. CDR3 length: 12 residues. Germline loops: CDR1 SEHNR, CDR2 FQNEAQ (reference sequence). Trimming cost V 7 bases and J 1 base, with 7 bases left between them.

This clone was detected many times. Its ends do not fully match the called genes, so a read error is possible. The chain is built from TRBV6-1 and TRBJ1-1; 8 bases agree with TRBD1. The CDR3 contains 19 residues. Germline V gives CDR1 MNHNS, CDR2 SASEGT. CDR3 coding DNA: TGTGCCAGCAGGGAAGCTCCGGGACAGGCAAAACCCCAGAACACTGAAGCTTTCTTT. Its protein is CASREAPGQAKPQNTEAFF.

This clone has a handful of counts. The rearrangement joins TRBV6-5 to TRBJ2-1; a possible D gene is TRBD1 (6 bases). The V end was cut by 7 bases, the J end by 9 bases, with 10 bases between. The CDR3 sequence is 11 residues long. CDR1 is MNHEY and CDR2 is SVGAGI in the germline V gene. CDR3 bases: TGTGCCAGCACCATAGGGGGTGAGCAGTTCTTC. This codes for CASTIGGEQFF.